This record covers a single T cell receptor beta chain. Its target antigen remains unknown. The record has no base qualities; no much larger clone is one base away. Systemically healthy Caucasian individuals from Russia, 39 in total and aged roughly 6 to 100 years, were included as donors. Each donor gave approximately 9.4 milliliters of peripheral blood, drawn into EDTA-treated Vacutainer tubes. PBMCs were isolated by Ficoll-Paque density-gradient centrifugation, with at least 6 million obtained per sample. Total RNA was extracted from PBMCs with Trizol reagent, with at least 5 micrograms obtained per sample. For every donor, an aliquot of PBMCs went through flow cytometry to measure the percentages of naive CD45RAhigh/CD27high T cells. This sample was taken from a study of blood T cells in healthy people across ages (dated by TCRdb to about 2015). The study in broad terms: In model experiments, roughly one uniquely barcoded TCR beta cDNA molecule per two T cells was captured by template switching. The study measured age-related changes in TCR beta repertoire diversity using deep sequencing normalized with unique cDNA molecular identifiers. Two additional independent replicas of 1 million unique cDNA reads from the same blood draw were analyzed for two donors (one aged 18 to 30 and one aged 80 or older). Donors of different ages were randomly distributed across sequencing lanes to avoid experimental bias. Four age groups were formed from the donors: young (average about 17 years), middle-aged (more than 35), aged (under 70) and long-lived (roughly 81). What the authors observed across the whole study: The percentage of naive T cells measured by flow cytometry correlated strongly with observed TCR beta diversity. Estimates of total diversity based on one million sequenced T cells were considered lower bounds and underestimates. Bulk unsorted PBMC profiling prevented conclusive comparison of naive and antigen-experienced compartments. The CMV infection status of donors was not known, potentially confounding age-related changes in expanded clonotypes. Observed TCR beta diversity per million T cells fell roughly linearly with age, and a significant reduction was already apparent by age roughly 40. The long-lived group showed more naive CD4+ T cells, fewer expanded clones and increased TCR diversity than the aged group, suggesting age selection.

Taken from the germline V gene, the CDR1 and CDR2 loops are SGHVS and FNYEAQ. V and J lose 5 bases and 8 bases, and a span of 22 bases separates them. From its cysteine to its phenylalanine, the CDR3 spans 16 amino acids. Kept here is only the CDR3 DNA, which spans 48 bases and is read in frame from base 1. The library was prepared using 5' RACE. This sample was sequenced with an Illumina HiSeq 2500. A second PCR of about 7 to 12 cycles was performed with a sample-barcoded 5' primer and a J-beta primer mix. A template-switch 5' adaptor carrying 12 random nucleotides introduced a unique molecular identifier onto each TCR beta cDNA molecule. Each sample yielded at least 2.5 million CDR3-containing paired-end reads. First-strand cDNA synthesis was performed from all RNA using the Mint cDNA synthesis kit, with priming by a TRBC-specific oligonucleotide. Following uracil-DNA glycosylase treatment, a first 18-cycle PCR with universal primers M1SS and BC2_uni_R was performed on all cDNA. The original methods were these. For normalization, 1 million high-quality reads were randomly selected from each sample, with every read carrying a distinct molecular identifier. Reads sharing molecular identifiers were discarded rather than binned into consensus sequences. CDR3 identification, clonotype clustering and error correction used MiTCR with a Q25 quality threshold and the strictest error-elimination algorithm. A nonparametric unseen species model with Euler transformation was used to estimate a lower bound on total TCR beta diversity. TCRdb reworked the public reads: Q25 trimming with fastp, MiXCR clone assembly, productive beta chains retained. Entries are consolidated by CDR3 protein sequence, retaining the most common genes and DNA. TCRdb's processing, not the authors', yielded these V and J calls. The sample contains over 500,000 distinct CDR3 sequences, approximately 52% of them found a single time. The top ten clones comprise about 13% of the sample.

The sequenced material came from blood. The chain is encoded by TRBV7-6 joined to TRBJ2-1; no D gene is confidently identified. This TCR was recovered from a woman older than 75 in good health. The bases read TGTGCCAGCAGCCTAACGGTTAGTACCACTACGGATGAGCAGTTCTTC. It translates to CASSLTVSTTTDEQFF.